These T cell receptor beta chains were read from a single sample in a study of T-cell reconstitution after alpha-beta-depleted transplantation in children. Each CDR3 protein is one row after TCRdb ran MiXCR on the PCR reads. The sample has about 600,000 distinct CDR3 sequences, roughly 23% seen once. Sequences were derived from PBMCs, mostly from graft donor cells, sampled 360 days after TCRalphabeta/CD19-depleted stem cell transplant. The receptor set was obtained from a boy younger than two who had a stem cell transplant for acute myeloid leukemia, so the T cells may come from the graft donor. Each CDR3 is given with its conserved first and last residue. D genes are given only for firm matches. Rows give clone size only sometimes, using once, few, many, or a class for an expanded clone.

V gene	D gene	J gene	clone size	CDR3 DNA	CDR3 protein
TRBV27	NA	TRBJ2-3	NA	TGTGCCAGCAGTTTAGACGGGGCTTTCGATACGCAGTATTTT	CASSLDGAFDTQYF
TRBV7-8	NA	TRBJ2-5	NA	TGTGCCAGCAGCTTAGTCGGAATGGGCCTCCAAGAGACCCAGTACTTC	CASSLVGMGLQETQYF
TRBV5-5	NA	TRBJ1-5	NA	TGTGCCAGCAGCCCCCGCCCGGTGGACAATCAGCCCCAGCATTTT	CASSPRPVDNQPQHF
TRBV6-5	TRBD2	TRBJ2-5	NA	TGTGCCAGCAGTTACCCGGCGGGGGGCACACAAGAGACCCAGTACTTC	CASSYPAGGTQETQYF
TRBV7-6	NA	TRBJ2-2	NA	TGTGCCAGCAGCTTAGTGATTCGGGGAACCGGGGAGCTGTTTTTT	CASSLVIRGTGELFF
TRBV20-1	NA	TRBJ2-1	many	TGCAGTGCTAGAGATGTGCAGAGCTACAATGAGCAGTTCTTC	CSARDVQSYNEQFF
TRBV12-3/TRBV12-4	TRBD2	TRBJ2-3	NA	TGTGCCAGCAGATCGGGACTAGCGGGGGCAGATACGCAGTATTTT	CASRSGLAGADTQYF
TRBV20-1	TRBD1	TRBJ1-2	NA	TGCAGTGCCCCAGGGGGCGCACCGGGCGGCTACACCTTC	CSAPGGAPGGYTF
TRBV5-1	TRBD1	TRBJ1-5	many	TGCGCCAGCAGCTCCGGGACAGACAATCAGCCCCAGCATTTT	CASSSGTDNQPQHF
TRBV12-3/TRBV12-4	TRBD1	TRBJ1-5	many	TGTGCCAGCAGTCGACAGGGGGAATGGAATCAGCCCCAGCATTTT	CASSRQGEWNQPQHF
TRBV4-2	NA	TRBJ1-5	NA	TGTGCCAGCAGCCAAGGGGTACGCGCGGGGCCCCAGCATTTT	CASSQGVRAGPQHF
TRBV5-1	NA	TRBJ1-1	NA	TGCGCCAGCAGCTTGGATGGGGGCGGGAACACTGAAGCTTTCTTT	CASSLDGGGNTEAFF
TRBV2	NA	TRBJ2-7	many	TGTGCCAGCAGGGTCCAAGGTGTGAGTGACTACGAGCAGTACTTC	CASRVQGVSDYEQYF
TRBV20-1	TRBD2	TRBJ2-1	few	TGCAGTGCTAGAGATCTGTACCCCGGGACTACCTCCTACAATGAGCAGTTCTTC	CSARDLYPGTTSYNEQFF
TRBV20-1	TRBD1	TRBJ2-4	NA	TGCAGTGTGGACAGGGAAAGGTTGTCAAATAAAAACATTCAGTACTTC	CSVDRERLSNKNIQYF
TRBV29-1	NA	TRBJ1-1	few	TGCAGCGGCACCATGGATTACAGGGTTAACACTGAAGCTTTCTTT	CSGTMDYRVNTEAFF
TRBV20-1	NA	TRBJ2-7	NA	TGCAGTGCTAGAGTTTCGGGGCCCCTGGAGCAGTACTTC	CSARVSGPLEQYF
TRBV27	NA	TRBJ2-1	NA	TGTGCCAGCAGTTCACAGCCAGTCTCCCTACACAATGAGCAGTTCTTC	CASSSQPVSLHNEQFF
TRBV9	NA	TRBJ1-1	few	TGTGCCAGCAGCGTCGGGGGGCGCGGGACTGAAGCTTTCTTT	CASSVGGRGTEAFF
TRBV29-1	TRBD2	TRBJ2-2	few	TGCACCACTAGCGGGGGGATGGCCGGGGAGCTGTTTTTT	CTTSGGMAGELFF
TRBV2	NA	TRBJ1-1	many	TGTGCCAGCTCCCCAAAAGGGGGGCGCGGGAACACTGAAGCTTTCTTT	CASSPKGGRGNTEAFF
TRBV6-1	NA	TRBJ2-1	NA	TGTGCCACCCAGCCGGTGGGTTTAGGCTACAATGAGCAGTTCTTC	CATQPVGLGYNEQFF
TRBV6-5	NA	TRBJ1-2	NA	TGTGCCAGCAGTTACTACGGACAGTATGGCTACACCTTC	CASSYYGQYGYTF
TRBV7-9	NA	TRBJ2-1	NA	TGTGCCAGCCCGACGGGTGAGCAGTTCTTC	CASPTGEQFF
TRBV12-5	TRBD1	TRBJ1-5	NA	TGTGCTAGTGGTTGGCCCCGGACAGGGGGGGAGAATCAGCCCCAGCATTTT	CASGWPRTGGENQPQHF